The present T cell receptor (beta chain) was sequenced within a study of spatial heterogeneity in lung cancer. Described time point: sample taken at primary tumor resection. Unsorted whole RNA of tumor, nontumor lung or frozen PBMC was sequenced. Study-level points and caveats: At resection, ubiquitous expanded tumor TCRs appeared in blood more than at follow-up.

Each molecule of TCR cDNA was tagged with one unique molecular identifier. One entry per CDR3 protein results from TCRdb running MiXCR on the 5' RACE reads. The data hold just under 95,000 distinct CDR3 sequences, with approximately 12% observed a single time. CDR1 and CDR2 (germline): SNHLY, FYNNEI. The CDR3 has 15 residues. Losses at the gene ends were 5 bases for V and 0 bases for J; bases not matched to a gene: 4. This clonotype was seen a few times. Its matching antigen is unknown. The source of this sequence is a male donor with early-stage non-small cell lung cancer. The J gene is TRBJ1-5, the V gene TRBV2; 7 nucleotides agree with TRBD1. The sample in question was PBMCs, obtained at surgery. The CDR3 DNA follows: TGTGCCAGCAGTCCACAGGGGTTTAGCAATCAGCCCCAGCATTTT. It is translated as CASSPQGFSNQPQHF. The whole variable domain, remainder taken from reference TRBV2 and TRBJ1-5, is EPEVTQTPSHQVTQMGQEVILRCVPISNHLYFYWYRQILGQKVEFLVSFYNNEISEKSEIFDDQFSVERPDGSNFTLKIRSTKLEDSAMYFCASSPQGFSNQPQHFGDGTRLSIL.